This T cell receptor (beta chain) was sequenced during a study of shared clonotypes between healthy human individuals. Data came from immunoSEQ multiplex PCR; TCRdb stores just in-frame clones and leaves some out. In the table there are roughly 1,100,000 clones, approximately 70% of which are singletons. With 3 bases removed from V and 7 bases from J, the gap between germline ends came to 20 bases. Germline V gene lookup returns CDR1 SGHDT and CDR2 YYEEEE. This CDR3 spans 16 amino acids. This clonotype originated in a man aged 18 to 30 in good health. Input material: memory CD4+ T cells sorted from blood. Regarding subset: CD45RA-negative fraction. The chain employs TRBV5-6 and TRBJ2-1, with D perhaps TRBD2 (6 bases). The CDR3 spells CASSYGTGVRVNEQFF. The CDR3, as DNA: TGTGCCAGCAGCTATGGGACGGGAGTGCGTGTGAATGAGCAGTTCTTC. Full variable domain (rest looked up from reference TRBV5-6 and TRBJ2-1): DAGVTQSPTHLIKTRGQQVTLRCSPKSGHDTVSWYQQALGQGPQFIFQYYEEEERQRGNFPDRFSGHQFPNYSSELNVNALLLGDSALYLCASSYGTGVRVNEQFFGPGTRLTVL.